Listed here is a single T cell receptor (beta chain). Its antigen is unknown. No per-base quality is available; no much larger clone lies one base away. One collaborating source in Seattle enrolled patients while the patients were actively infected and followed the patients over time throughout the course of disease. Collaborating institutions collected whole blood in K2EDTA tubes following their own protocols. For TCRbeta analysis, collaborator samples were shipped as frozen whole blood, as isolated PBMCs, or as DNA extracted from either sample type. This sample was taken from a study of blood T cell repertoires in COVID-19 (dated by TCRdb to 2018 to 2020). Regarding the study in general: Samples from collaborators originated in the United States, Italy and Spain and spanned both the acute and convalescent phases of COVID-19. A freely available public database, intended as a resource for researchers studying the immune response to SARS-CoV-2, is where the repertoires were released. Nearly every sample came with metadata listing a de-identified subject ID, COVID-19 status, age in years and sex. HLA class I and class II types, where available, came from metadata supplied by the sample provider rather than from assay-based typing. The samples were drawn from the first 160 participants of the ongoing ImmuneRACE study and from 1,254 subjects provided by 6 global collaborators. The dataset comprised deeply sampled blood TCRbeta repertoires from subjects exposed to, actively infected with, or recovered from COVID-19. The material from the prospective study consisted of cDNA or gDNA derived from T cells, B-cell-depleted T cells, or PBMCs.

TCRbeta CDR3 regions were amplified from genomic DNA using the immunoSEQ Assay, a bias-controlled multiplex PCR. The source study handled its data this way. The number of nucleated cells in each sample was estimated by amplification of reference gene primers within the assay. Sequence reads were collapsed and filtered to measure the absolute abundance of every unique TCRbeta CDR3 rearrangement. For each sample, productive Simpson clonality was calculated as the square root of Simpson's diversity index over productive rearrangements. The table comes from immuneACCESS by way of TCRdb, which keeps in-frame sequences with V and J called. Part of the clones is missing from these tables; in studies checked, under half for an unresolved V gene and the rest for unknown reasons. The V and J calls and clone size were taken over from that table, and D and trimming were inferred from the DNA. The sample has around 300,000 clones on record, roughly 90% of them singletons. The ten largest make up around 13% of the sample.

The full study reports these points: The amount of clinical and demographic metadata varied by source and participant and was provided uncurated.

The V end loses 8 bases and the J end loses 2 bases, and a stretch of 14 bases separates them. The CDR3 runs 13 residues from the cysteine to the phenylalanine. The sequence is cut down to CDR3 DNA, 39 bases in frame from base 1. CDR1 SGHRS and CDR2 YFSETQ are derived from the germline V gene. The sequenced material came from peripheral blood. This TCR derives from a woman in her 70s with COVID-19, enrolled during active disease. The V and J genes are TRBV5-1 and TRBJ2-7, with TRBD1 tentatively as D gene (6 bases match). The sequenced DNA: TGCGCCAGTCAAAGGGACACCGCCTACGAGCAGTACTTC. Its protein reads: CASQRDTAYEQYF.